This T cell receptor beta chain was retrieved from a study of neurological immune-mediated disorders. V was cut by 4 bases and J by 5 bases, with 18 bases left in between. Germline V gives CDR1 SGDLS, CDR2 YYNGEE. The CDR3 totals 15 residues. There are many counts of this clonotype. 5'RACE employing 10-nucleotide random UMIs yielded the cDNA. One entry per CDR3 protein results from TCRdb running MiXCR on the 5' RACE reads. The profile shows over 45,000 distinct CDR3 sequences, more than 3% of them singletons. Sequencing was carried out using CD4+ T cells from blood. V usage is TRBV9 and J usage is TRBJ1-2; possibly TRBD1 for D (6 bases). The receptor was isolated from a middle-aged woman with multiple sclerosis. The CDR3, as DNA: TGTGCCAGCAGCAAAGACAGGCCGGGACGGTATGGCTACACCTTC. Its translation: CASSKDRPGRYGYTF.